This TCR beta chain was sequenced for a study of T cell responses to AZD1222 COVID-19 vaccine. Study-wide findings and caveats: With dominance at 160-218 and 743-854, vaccine-associated CD4 TCRs spanned spike. Within unmutated variant regions lay the reported targets of nearly half of spike-specific TCRs. Possibly, clonal diversity was underestimated; donors were largely white British and included more females. The repertoires were collected only after the peak T cell response.

The CDR3 length is 16 residues. In regard to this clone: What it binds is unknown.

Data came from immunoSEQ multiplex PCR; TCRdb stores just in-frame clones and leaves some out. The sample lists approximately 89,000 clones, 85% to 95% occurring once. The genes are TRBV12-2 and TRBJ1-1. TRBV12-2 is assigned pseudogene status. Material: peripheral blood, obtained on day 0 of MenACWY control vaccination. This TCR was recovered from an adult in good health. Written as DNA, the CDR3 is TGTGCAAGTCGCCCCCGACCTACAGGACTTATCCCTGAAGCTTTCTTT. It codes for CASRPRPTGLIPEAFF.